Listed here are 25 T cell receptor beta chains from one sample, sequenced in a study of blood T cell repertoires in COVID-19. Data came from immunoSEQ multiplex PCR; TCRdb stores just in-frame clones and leaves some out. The sample holds 25,000 to 35,000 clones, 72% seen once. Sequenced material: peripheral blood. These receptors all stem from a boy between 2 and 15 years old with active or convalescent COVID-19.

V gene TRBV6-6 combines with J gene TRBJ1-3; 7 nucleotides match TRBD1. With V trimmed by 0 bases and J by 3 bases, 5 bases remained unmatched. The CDR3 length is 16 residues. Germline CDR1 and CDR2: MNHNY and SVGAGI (reference sequence). CDR3 loop: CASSYSEGAIGNTIYF. The CDR3 DNA reads TGTGCCAGCAGTTACTCGGAGGGGGCGATTGGAAACACCATATATTTT.

This clone was seen only a few times. The chain uses TRBV5-5 and TRBJ2-3; the D is unclear. Germline CDR1 reads SGHKS; CDR2 reads YYEKEE (reference sequence). Trimming took 0 bases from V and 4 from J, leaving 6 bases between them. The CDR3 is 13 amino acids. The CDR3 here is CASSLAPADTQYF. The CDR3 coding sequence is TGTGCCAGCAGCTTGGCTCCCGCAGATACGCAGTATTTT.

The chain carries TRBV28 and TRBJ2-1, with D possibly TRBD2 on 6 matching bases. V lost 8 bases and J 8 bases, leaving 10 bases between the germline ends. CDR3 length: 11 amino acids. Germline CDR1 MDHEN, CDR2 SYDVKM. DNA for the CDR3: TGTGCCAGCGGCCGGAGGGATGAGCAGTTCTTC. It translates to CASGRRDEQFF.

The J gene is TRBJ1-4, the V gene TRBV3-1 (or the pseudogene TRBV3-2); TRBD1 might be the D (6 bases). This CDR3 spans 15 amino acids. Looked up from germline, CDR1 is LGHDT and CDR2 is YNNKEL (reference sequence). V lost 5 bases, J lost 5 bases, and 15 bases lay in between. CDR3 sequence reads: CASSTRTAKNEKLFF. In nucleotides, the CDR3 is TGTGCCAGCAGCACTCGGACAGCCAAGAATGAAAAACTGTTTTTT.

The CDR3 protein is CASSLSQGWIELFF. CDR3 coding DNA: TGTGCCAGCAGCTTATCACAGGGATGGATTGAACTGTTTTTT. V usage is TRBV11-2 and J usage is TRBJ1-4, with D perhaps TRBD1 (6 bases). This CDR3 is 14 amino acids long. Germline CDR1 and CDR2: SGHAT and FQNNGV. V was clipped by 2 bases and J by 12 bases, with 16 bases between them.

This clone showed up just once. Relative to the germline gene, one junction end is altered; a read error may explain this. This chain joins TRBV18 and TRBJ1-1, with 9 bases lining up with TRBD1. Germline-derived CDR1 and CDR2 are KGHSH and LQKENI. The CDR3 is made up of 16 amino acids. CDR3 loop: CASSPRTGVGGTEAFF. DNA for the CDR3: TGTGCCAGCTCCCCACGGACAGGGGTCGGGGGCACTGAAGCTTTCTTT.

The chain has TRBV27 and TRBJ2-7, with TRBD1 as a possible D gene (5 bases). V lost 2 bases, J lost 0 bases, and 8 bases lay in between. The germline V gene has CDR1 MNHEY and CDR2 SMNVEV (reference sequence). This CDR3 has 14 residues. CDR3 sequence reads: CASSLGDSSYEQYF. The CDR3 bases are TGTGCCAGCAGTTTAGGTGACAGCTCCTACGAGCAGTACTTC.

The genes are TRBV7-2 and TRBJ1-5; 12 nucleotides line up with TRBD1. CDR3 size: 18 residues. The germline V gene has CDR1 SGHTA and CDR2 FQGNSA. V lost 1 base, J lost 1 base, and 5 bases stayed unmatched. The CDR3 reads CASSLDGTGGRSNQPQHF. The CDR3, as DNA: TGTGCCAGCAGCTTAGATGGGACAGGGGGCAGGAGCAATCAGCCCCAGCATTTT.

This clone has just a few counts. The CDR3 nucleotides are TGTGCCAGTAGTATAAATCCCAGGAACTATGGCTACACCTTC. Its translation is CASSINPRNYGYTF. The rearrangement joins TRBV19 to TRBJ1-2; D remains ambiguous. This CDR3 is built from 14 residues. The V and J ends lost 2 bases and 2 bases respectively, with 9 bases between them. Germline loops: CDR1 LNHDA, CDR2 SQIVND (reference sequence).

The chain recombines TRBV14 with TRBJ1-1; TRBD1 matches at 7 bases. Germline CDR1 is SGHDN and CDR2 is FVKESK. Trimming took 4 bases from V and 2 from J; bases not matched to a gene: 7. This CDR3 contains 15 residues. This chain's CDR3 is CASSRLDRDNTEAFF. The CDR3 DNA reads as TGTGCCAGCAGCCGGCTTGACAGGGATAACACTGAAGCTTTCTTT.

The sample holds one count of this clone. V is TRBV7-9 and J is TRBJ2-3; a possible D gene is TRBD2 (6 bases). Between the trimmed V and J ends, which lost 7 bases and 2 bases, there was a span of 13 bases. This CDR3 region has 14 residues. From germline, CDR1 is SEHNR and CDR2 FQNEAQ (reference sequence). Here the CDR3 DNA reads TGTGCCAGCAATAGACTAGGTCCCACAGATACGCAGTATTTT. Protein: CASNRLGPTDTQYF.

The chain joins TRBV18 to TRBJ2-3; 8 positions match TRBD2. This CDR3 comprises 15 residues. The germline V gene has CDR1 KGHSH and CDR2 LQKENI. Trimming at V came to 6 bases and at J to 5 bases, leaving 10 bases not matched to a gene. The CDR3 spells CASSPPGGGGDTQYF. The CDR3 region has the DNA TGTGCCAGCTCCCCCCCCGGGGGGGGCGGAGATACGCAGTATTTT.

This clone was counted only a few times. The chain recombines TRBV6-6 with TRBJ1-5; no firm D call. This CDR3 comprises 12 residues. Trimming left V 4 bases short and J 1 base short, with 2 bases between. Germline CDR1 is MNHNY and CDR2 is SVGAGI (reference sequence). The CDR3 DNA reads as TGTGCCAGCAGTTTAAGCAATCAGCCCCAGCATTTT. This encodes CASSLSNQPQHF.

The V gene is TRBV5-1, the J gene TRBJ1-4; no definite D call. Trimming left V 2 bases short and J 5 bases short, with 10 bases between. The CDR3 has 14 amino acids. Germline CDR1 reads SGHRS; CDR2 reads YFSETQ. CDR3 in DNA: TGCGCCAGCAGCTTAAACGGGGTGAATGAAAAACTGTTTTTT. Translation: CASSLNGVNEKLFF.

This clone has a single count. V gene TRBV30 combines with J gene TRBJ2-7, with 16 bases aligning to TRBD2. The CDR3 length is 16 residues. The V gene's germline CDR1 is GTSNPN and CDR2 SVGIG (reference sequence). J was trimmed by 4 bases and V by 2 bases; bases with no gene match: 5. CDR3 coding DNA: TGTGCCTGGAGTCCACCGGGACTAGCGGGAGGGTACGAGCAGTACTTC. This encodes CAWSPPGLAGGYEQYF.

The chain is built from TRBV5-5 and TRBJ2-7, with 7 bases lining up with TRBD1. The junction had 7 bases not matched to a gene; V was cut back by 2 bases and J by 2 bases. Germline V lookup: CDR1 SGHKS, CDR2 YYEKEE (reference sequence). CDR3 size: 15 residues. CDR3 in DNA: TGTGCCAGCAGCTTATACGGGACAGCTGCCTACGAGCAGTACTTC. This sequence encodes CASSLYGTAAYEQYF.

The gene calls are TRBV7-6 and TRBJ2-3; a possible D gene is TRBD2 (6 bases). This CDR3 is 16 amino acids long. The germline V gene has CDR1 SGHVS and CDR2 FNYEAQ. The ends were cut back, 3 bases at V and 0 bases at J, with 13 bases in the middle. The chain's CDR3 is CASSLGSSGSTDTQYF. The CDR3 region has the DNA TGTGCCAGCAGCTTGGGCTCGAGCGGGAGCACAGATACGCAGTATTTT.

This clone has only one observation. The CDR3 loop reads CASSLGGDRELFF. CDR3 sequence (DNA): TGTGCCAGCAGTTTAGGGGGGGACCGGGAGCTGTTTTTT. The chain is built from TRBV12-3 or TRBV12-4 and TRBJ2-2, with a possible D match to TRBD2 (6 bases). Trimming cost V 1 base and J 9 bases, with 9 bases left between them. The CDR3 has 13 residues.

The chain carries TRBV7-9 and TRBJ1-5; D gene ambiguous. Germline V gene data show CDR1 as SEHNR and CDR2 as FQNEAQ (reference sequence). Trimming took off 1 base at V and 6 bases at J, with 16 bases between the two ends. The CDR3 length is 16 residues. The CDR3 bases are TGTGCCAGCAGCTTAGGTTCCGGGAGTTTGAGTCAGCCCCAGCATTTT. Translated, it gives CASSLGSGSLSQPQHF.

The chain links TRBV5-1 to TRBJ2-1, with D unclear. The germline V gene has CDR1 SGHRS and CDR2 YFSETQ. Between the trimmed V and J ends, which lost 1 base and 0 bases, there was a span of 5 bases. This CDR3 comprises 14 residues. Here the CDR3 DNA reads TGCGCCAGCAGCTTGCCTAGCTCCTACAATGAGCAGTTCTTC. Translated: CASSLPSSYNEQFF.

This sequence joins TRBV5-4 and TRBJ2-1; D gene ambiguous. Trimming took 0 bases from V and 10 from J, leaving 8 bases between them. Germline loops: CDR1 SGHNT, CDR2 YYREEE (reference sequence). CDR3 size: 12 residues. The CDR3 loop reads CASSLGGLEQFF. In DNA form, the CDR3 reads TGTGCCAGCAGCTTGGGTGGTCTAGAGCAGTTCTTC.

The rearrangement uses TRBV7-2 and TRBJ2-2, with TRBD2 matching over 10 bases. The germline V gene has CDR1 SGHTA and CDR2 FQGNSA. The ends lost 3 bases at V and 5 bases at J; junction bases unmatched: 9. The CDR3 spans 17 residues. CDR3: CASSFGPGLAPTGELFF. CDR3 bases: TGTGCCAGCAGCTTTGGACCGGGACTAGCGCCAACCGGGGAGCTGTTTTTT.

The CDR3 sequence: CASSQVSGSGDYGYTF. For the CDR3, the DNA is TGTGCCAGCAGCCAAGTGAGTGGCTCCGGGGACTATGGCTACACCTTC. The chain uses TRBV4-2 and TRBJ1-2, with no clear D. The CDR3 sequence is 16 residues long. The V and J ends lost 1 base and 3 bases respectively, with 15 bases between them. Germline V gene lookup returns CDR1 LGHNA and CDR2 YNFKEQ.

A remark on this clone: It may be a read error: a sequence one base away is much more abundant. The chain links TRBV5-5 to TRBJ2-3; 8 bases line up with TRBD1. CDR1 is SGHKS and CDR2 is YYEKEE in the germline V gene (reference sequence). The CDR3 consists of 13 residues. Trimming removed 4 bases from V and 5 bases from J; junction bases left unmatched: 3. The CDR3 reads CASSLTGGDTQYF. CDR3 nucleotides: TGTGCCAGCAGCCTCACAGGGGGAGATACGCAGTATTTT.

The chain uses TRBV5-5 and TRBJ1-1; D not resolved. Deletions cut 1 base from V and 1 base from J, with 8 bases between. CDR3 length: 14 residues. Germline-derived CDR1 and CDR2 are SGHKS and YYEKEE (reference sequence). The CDR3 DNA sequence: TGTGCCAGCAGCTTGTTGAGACAGAACACTGAAGCTTTCTTT. Protein: CASSLLRQNTEAFF.